The clone carrying this T cell receptor beta chain was detected a few times. This entry belongs to a study of blood T cell repertoires in COVID-19. About the study: Spain, Italy and the United States supplied samples that represented acute and convalescent COVID-19. The cDNA or gDNA used as material had been derived from T cells, B-cell-depleted T cells, or PBMCs.

In the study's own analysis: The authors estimated nucleated cell counts from reference gene primer amplification. Libraries were prepared by immunoSEQ multiplex PCR; TCRdb keeps only in-frame clonotypes and omits some of them. The D gene and trimming were derived from the DNA, and the V and J assignments and clone size from that table. Of some 110,000 clones listed, about 70% are singletons. This clonotype was obtained from a human donor with acute or convalescent COVID-19. The donor label of this sample is uncertain. Specimen: peripheral blood.

CDR3 sequence: CASSPQGGYGYTF. Written as DNA, the CDR3 is TGTGCCAGCAGCCCCCAGGGGGGCTATGGCTACACCTTC. The chain combines TRBV5-4 with TRBJ1-2; TRBD1 agrees at 7 bases. Per germline, CDR1 SGHNT and CDR2 YYREEE (reference sequence). Trimming at V came to 4 bases and at J to 4 bases, leaving 4 bases not matched to a gene. The CDR3 loop spans 13 amino acids.